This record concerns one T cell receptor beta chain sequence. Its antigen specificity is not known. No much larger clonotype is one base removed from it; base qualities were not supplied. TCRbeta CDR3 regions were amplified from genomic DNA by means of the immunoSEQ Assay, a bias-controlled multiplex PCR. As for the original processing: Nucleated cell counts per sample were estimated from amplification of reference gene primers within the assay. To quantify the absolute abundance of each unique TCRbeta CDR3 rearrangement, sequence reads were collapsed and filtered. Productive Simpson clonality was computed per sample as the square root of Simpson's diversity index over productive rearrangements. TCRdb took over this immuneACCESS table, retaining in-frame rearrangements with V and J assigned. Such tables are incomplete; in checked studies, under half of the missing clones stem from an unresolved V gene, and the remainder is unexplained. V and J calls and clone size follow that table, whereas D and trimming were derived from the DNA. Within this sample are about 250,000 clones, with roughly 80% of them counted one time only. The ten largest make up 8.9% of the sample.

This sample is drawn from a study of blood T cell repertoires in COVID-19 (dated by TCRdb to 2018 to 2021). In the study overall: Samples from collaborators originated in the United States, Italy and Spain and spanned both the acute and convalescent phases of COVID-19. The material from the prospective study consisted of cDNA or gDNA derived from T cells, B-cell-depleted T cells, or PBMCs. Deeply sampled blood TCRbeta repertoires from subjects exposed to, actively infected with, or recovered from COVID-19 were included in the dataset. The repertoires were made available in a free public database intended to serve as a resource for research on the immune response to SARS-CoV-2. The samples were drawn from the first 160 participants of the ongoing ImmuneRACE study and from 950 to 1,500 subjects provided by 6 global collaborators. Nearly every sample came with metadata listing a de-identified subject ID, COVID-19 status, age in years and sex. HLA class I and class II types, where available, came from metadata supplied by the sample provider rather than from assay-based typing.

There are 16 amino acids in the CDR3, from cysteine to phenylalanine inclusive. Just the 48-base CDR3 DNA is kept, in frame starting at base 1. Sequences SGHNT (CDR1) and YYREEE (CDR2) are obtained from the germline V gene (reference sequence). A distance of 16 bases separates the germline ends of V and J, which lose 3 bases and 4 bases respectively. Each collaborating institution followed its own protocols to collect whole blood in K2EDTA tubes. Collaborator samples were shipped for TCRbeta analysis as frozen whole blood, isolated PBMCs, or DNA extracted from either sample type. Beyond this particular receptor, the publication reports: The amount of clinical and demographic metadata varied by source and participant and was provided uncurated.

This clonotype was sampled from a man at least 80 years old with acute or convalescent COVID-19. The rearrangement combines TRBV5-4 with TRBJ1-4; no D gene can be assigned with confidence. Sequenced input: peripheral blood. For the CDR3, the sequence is CASSSRAGNGNEKLFF. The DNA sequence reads TGTGCCAGCAGCTCCCGAGCGGGGAACGGTAATGAAAAACTGTTTTTT.